A selection of T cell receptor beta chains follows, all from one sample in a study of blood T cell repertoires in COVID-19. Using immunoSEQ multiplex PCR, the repertoire was profiled, and TCRdb retains in-frame clones only, with some absent. The sample yields approximately 100,000 clones, roughly 92% seen once. The material sequenced was peripheral blood. The receptor set was obtained from a man in his 60s with acute or convalescent COVID-19. CDR3s include the opening cysteine and the closing phenylalanine or tryptophan. A D gene is named only where the DNA matches it firmly. Size is omitted from some rows. Given values are once, few, many or a class for expanded clones.

D: .; V: TRBV2; J: TRBJ1-4; size: .; CDR3: CASTRLATNEKLFF; DNA: TGTGCCAGCACCCGACTCGCAACTAATGAAAAACTGTTTTTT
D: .; V: TRBV2; J: TRBJ1-5; size: .; CDR3: CASSTRDYSNQPQHF; DNA: TGTGCCAGCAGCACCAGGGACTATAGCAATCAGCCCCAGCATTTT
D: .; V: TRBV3-1/TRBV3-2; J: TRBJ1-4; size: .; CDR3: CASSQVPGGKLFF; DNA: TGTGCCAGCAGCCAAGTACCGGGGGGGAAACTGTTTTTT
D: .; V: TRBV18; J: TRBJ1-2; size: .; CDR3: CASSPDKAGGYTF; DNA: TGTGCCAGCTCACCTGACAAGGCTGGAGGCTACACCTTC
D: .; V: TRBV24-1; J: TRBJ2-3; size: .; CDR3: CATSDPRSTDTQYF; DNA: TGTGCCACCAGTGACCCTCGGAGCACAGATACGCAGTATTTT
D: TRBD2; V: TRBV7-6; J: TRBJ2-1; size: .; CDR3: CASSPTSGRPGGGIQFF; DNA: TGTGCCAGCAGCCCGACTAGCGGGAGGCCGGGCGGGGGAATACAGTTCTTC
D: .; V: TRBV14; J: TRBJ2-1; size: .; CDR3: CASSSGLGAYNEQFF; DNA: TGTGCCAGCAGCTCCGGGTTAGGGGCCTACAATGAGCAGTTCTTC
D: .; V: TRBV24-1; J: TRBJ2-2; size: .; CDR3: CATSDYDRWGAGELFF; DNA: TGTGCCACCAGTGATTACGACAGATGGGGTGCCGGGGAGCTGTTTTTT
D: .; V: TRBV14; J: TRBJ1-2; size: .; CDR3: CASSQGRGRGYTF; DNA: TGTGCCAGCAGCCAAGGAAGGGGGAGAGGCTACACCTTC
D: TRBD2; V: TRBV5-1; J: TRBJ2-1; size: .; CDR3: CASSFGTSGSYEQFF; DNA: TGCGCCAGCAGCTTCGGGACTAGCGGGAGTTATGAGCAGTTCTTC
D: TRBD1; V: TRBV7-8; J: TRBJ1-2; size: .; CDR3: CASSSPGTDKGYGYTF; DNA: TGTGCCAGCAGCTCCCCGGGGACAGACAAGGGCTATGGCTACACCTTC
D: TRBD1; V: TRBV6-1; J: TRBJ2-5; size: .; CDR3: CASSEGTGGETQYF; DNA: TGTGCCAGCAGTGAAGGGACAGGGGGGGAGACCCAGTACTTC
D: TRBD2; V: TRBV4-1; J: TRBJ2-1; size: .; CDR3: CASSQVLVLAGYNEQFF; DNA: TGCGCCAGCAGCCAAGTGTTAGTGCTAGCGGGATATAATGAGCAGTTCTTC
D: .; V: TRBV7-9; J: TRBJ2-1; size: .; CDR3: CASSPIAEQFF; DNA: TGTGCCAGCAGCCCGATAGCGGAGCAGTTCTTC
D: .; V: TRBV18; J: TRBJ1-1; size: .; CDR3: CASSPRAWDTEAFF; DNA: TGTGCCAGCTCACCGCGGGCGTGGGACACTGAAGCTTTCTTT
D: TRBD2; V: TRBV19; J: TRBJ2-2; size: .; CDR3: CASSTGRDTGELFF; DNA: TGTGCCAGTAGTACAGGGAGGGACACCGGGGAGCTGTTTTTT
D: TRBD1; V: TRBV28; J: TRBJ1-4; size: .; CDR3: CASRPTGQGVEKLFF; DNA: TGTGCCAGCAGGCCAACTGGACAGGGTGTGGAAAAACTGTTTTTT
D: .; V: TRBV5-4; J: TRBJ1-2; size: .; CDR3: CASSLLGFGGAMVDGYTF; DNA: TGTGCCAGCAGCTTGTTAGGTTTTGGAGGGGCGATGGTGGATGGCTACACCTTC
D: .; V: TRBV7-2; J: TRBJ2-3; size: .; CDR3: CASSSTGGRDTQYF; DNA: TGTGCCAGCAGCTCAACCGGGGGTAGAGATACGCAGTATTTT
D: .; V: TRBV27; J: TRBJ2-1; size: .; CDR3: CASSPGLPGNEQFF; DNA: TGTGCCAGCAGTCCAGGACTACCTGGAAATGAGCAGTTCTTC
D: .; V: TRBV30; J: TRBJ1-5; size: once; CDR3: CAWSASGSGDSNQPQHF; DNA: TGTGCCTGGAGTGCCTCGGGTTCAGGGGATAGCAATCAGCCCCAGCATTTT
D: TRBD1; V: TRBV24-1; J: TRBJ2-3; size: .; CDR3: CATSPSGTVETDTQYF; DNA: TGTGCCACCAGTCCGTCCGGGACAGTGGAAACAGATACGCAGTATTTT
D: TRBD1; V: TRBV5-1; J: TRBJ2-3; size: .; CDR3: CASSLAGTGGTDTQYF; DNA: TGCGCCAGCAGCTTGGCCGGGACAGGGGGAACAGATACGCAGTATTTT
D: .; V: TRBV6-1; J: TRBJ1-2; size: .; CDR3: CASSEAGSGGAGGYTF; DNA: TGTGCCAGCAGTGAAGCGGGGTCGGGGGGCGCGGGAGGCTACACCTTC
D: .; V: TRBV21-1; J: TRBJ1-3; size: .; CDR3: CASSNRDRDLAGGNTIYF; DNA: TGTGCCAGCAGCAACCGGGACAGGGATTTAGCCGGTGGAAACACCATATATTTT
D: .; V: TRBV6-5; J: TRBJ1-2; size: .; CDR3: CASTSPSAGYGYTF; DNA: TGTGCCAGCACTTCCCCTAGCGCGGGCTATGGCTACACCTTC
D: .; V: TRBV5-1; J: TRBJ2-5; size: .; CDR3: CASSLVGLAEETQYF; DNA: TGCGCCAGCAGCTTGGTGGGTCTAGCCGAAGAGACCCAGTACTTC
D: TRBD1; V: TRBV19; J: TRBJ1-6; size: .; CDR3: CASRGTGGPKSPLHF; DNA: TGTGCCAGTAGGGGGACAGGGGGACCAAAGTCACCCCTCCACTTT
D: .; V: TRBV6-5; J: TRBJ1-6; size: .; CDR3: CASSYVAGRENSPLHF; DNA: TGTGCCAGCAGTTACGTGGCAGGTCGGGAGAATTCACCCCTCCACTTT
D: TRBD2; V: TRBV10-2; J: TRBJ2-1; size: .; CDR3: CASTLAGFYNEQFF; DNA: TGCGCCAGCACACTAGCGGGATTCTACAATGAGCAGTTCTTC
D: .; V: TRBV7-8; J: TRBJ2-1; size: once; CDR3: CASSSTDGGSYNEQFF; DNA: TGTGCCAGCAGCTCTACGGACGGAGGGAGCTACAATGAGCAGTTCTTC
D: TRBD2; V: TRBV19; J: TRBJ2-3; size: .; CDR3: CASSVGGSTDTQYF; DNA: TGTGCCAGTAGTGTTGGCGGGAGTACTGATACGCAGTATTTT
D: TRBD1; V: TRBV27; J: TRBJ1-5; size: .; CDR3: CASSRRRTSSPGQSNQPQHF; DNA: TGTGCCAGCAGTCGCCGACGGACGAGTTCTCCGGGACAGAGCAATCAGCCCCAGCATTTT
D: TRBD1; V: TRBV18; J: TRBJ1-4; size: .; CDR3: CASSPDRGNEKLFF; DNA: TGTGCCAGCTCCCCGGACAGGGGAAATGAAAAACTGTTTTTT
D: TRBD1; V: TRBV12-5; J: TRBJ2-1; size: .; CDR3: CASGPQGNAGDEQFF; DNA: TGTGCTAGTGGTCCACAGGGGAATGCTGGCGATGAGCAGTTCTTC
D: .; V: TRBV19; J: TRBJ1-3; size: .; CDR3: CASSIVAGSGNTIYF; DNA: TGTGCCAGTAGTATAGTCGCGGGTTCTGGAAACACCATATATTTT
D: TRBD1; V: TRBV6-1; J: TRBJ1-2; size: .; CDR3: CASSDRGLNYGYTF; DNA: TGTGCCAGCAGTGACAGGGGGCTTAACTATGGCTACACCTTC
D: .; V: TRBV7-9; J: TRBJ1-5; size: .; CDR3: CASNAGGQPQHF; DNA: TGTGCCAGCAATGCAGGAGGCCAGCCCCAGCATTTT
D: .; V: TRBV27; J: TRBJ2-7; size: .; CDR3: CASSLSQSLYEQYF; DNA: TGTGCCAGCAGTTTAAGTCAGTCCCTGTACGAGCAGTACTTC
D: .; V: TRBV7-9; J: TRBJ1-1; size: .; CDR3: CASSRRTFQQEGDTEAFF; DNA: TGTGCCAGCAGCCGAAGGACATTTCAACAAGAAGGGGACACTGAAGCTTTCTTT